This is a list of T cell receptor beta chains from one sample in a study of T cell responses to AZD1222 COVID-19 vaccine. Assay: immunoSEQ multiplex PCR; the TCRdb copy retains only in-frame clones and omits some. The sample has 200,000 to 250,000 clones, about 94% seen once. Sequencing was performed on peripheral blood, taken 28 days after the second dose of the MenACWY control vaccine. The receptors were gathered from an adult who received the MenACWY meningococcal vaccine as a control. Each CDR3 is given with its conserved first and last residue. Fields, in order: J gene, V gene, clone size, D gene, CDR3 protein, CDR3 DNA. A D gene is named only where the DNA matches it firmly. Clone size is not always given. Where it is, it says once, few, many or a class for expanded clones.

J gene: TRBJ2-5; V gene: TRBV29-1; clone size: NA; D gene: NA; CDR3 protein: CSLGPGRGKETQYF; CDR3 DNA: TGCAGCCTCGGTCCGGGGAGGGGGAAAGAGACCCAGTACTTC
J gene: TRBJ1-6; V gene: TRBV4-2; clone size: NA; D gene: NA; CDR3 protein: CASSQDRQGGNSPLHF; CDR3 DNA: TGTGCCAGCAGCCAAGATCGCCAGGGAGGGAATTCACCCCTCCACTTT
J gene: TRBJ1-2; V gene: TRBV27; clone size: NA; D gene: TRBD1; CDR3 protein: CASSFGQGFVYGYTF; CDR3 DNA: TGTGCCAGCAGTTTTGGACAGGGATTCGTCTATGGCTACACCTTC
J gene: TRBJ2-3; V gene: TRBV7-6; clone size: few; D gene: NA; CDR3 protein: CASSLSPTDTQYF; CDR3 DNA: TGTGCCAGCAGCTTAAGTCCCACAGATACGCAGTATTTT
J gene: TRBJ1-5; V gene: TRBV10-3; clone size: NA; D gene: TRBD1; CDR3 protein: CAISETGKGNQPQHF; CDR3 DNA: TGTGCCATCAGCGAGACAGGGAAGGGGAATCAGCCCCAGCATTTT
J gene: TRBJ2-7; V gene: TRBV28; clone size: NA; D gene: NA; CDR3 protein: CASSLNRGGLGYEQYF; CDR3 DNA: TGTGCCAGCAGTTTAAATAGAGGCGGGCTGGGCTACGAGCAGTACTTC
J gene: TRBJ2-1; V gene: TRBV18; clone size: NA; D gene: TRBD2; CDR3 protein: CASSPPGRLAGAGNEQFF; CDR3 DNA: TGTGCCAGCTCACCACCAGGGAGACTAGCGGGAGCGGGGAATGAGCAGTTCTTC
J gene: TRBJ2-7; V gene: TRBV5-6; clone size: NA; D gene: NA; CDR3 protein: CASSSGGVSYEQYF; CDR3 DNA: TGTGCCAGCAGCTCTGGGGGAGTCTCCTACGAGCAGTACTTC
J gene: TRBJ1-4; V gene: TRBV30; clone size: NA; D gene: TRBD1; CDR3 protein: CAWGHRGVNEKLFF; CDR3 DNA: TGTGCCTGGGGTCACAGGGGGGTTAATGAAAAACTGTTTTTT
J gene: TRBJ1-5; V gene: TRBV4-2; clone size: NA; D gene: NA; CDR3 protein: CASSQEGRVATQPQHF; CDR3 DNA: TGTGCCAGCAGCCAAGAAGGCAGGGTAGCAACTCAGCCCCAGCATTTT
J gene: TRBJ1-3; V gene: TRBV30; clone size: NA; D gene: NA; CDR3 protein: CAWNEGPASGNTIYF; CDR3 DNA: TGTGCCTGGAACGAGGGACCGGCCTCTGGAAACACCATATATTTT
J gene: TRBJ2-3; V gene: TRBV7-2; clone size: NA; D gene: NA; CDR3 protein: CASSLPGGRRDTQYF; CDR3 DNA: TGTGCCAGCAGCTTGCCCGGGGGGCGCAGGGATACGCAGTATTTT
J gene: TRBJ1-2; V gene: TRBV28; clone size: NA; D gene: TRBD1; CDR3 protein: CASSLVPTGAGGYTF; CDR3 DNA: TGTGCCAGCAGTTTGGTTCCCACAGGGGCGGGTGGCTACACCTTC
J gene: TRBJ2-5; V gene: TRBV28; clone size: NA; D gene: TRBD1; CDR3 protein: CASSPHLGQGKETQYF; CDR3 DNA: TGTGCCAGCAGTCCGCATTTGGGACAGGGTAAAGAGACCCAGTACTTC
J gene: TRBJ2-1; V gene: TRBV2; clone size: NA; D gene: NA; CDR3 protein: CASNSNPGDGNEQFF; CDR3 DNA: TGTGCCAGCAATTCAAATCCGGGAGATGGCAATGAGCAGTTCTTC
J gene: TRBJ2-2; V gene: TRBV19; clone size: NA; D gene: TRBD1; CDR3 protein: CASTAFGTGNTGELFF; CDR3 DNA: TGTGCCAGTACCGCCTTCGGGACAGGCAACACCGGGGAGCTGTTTTTT
J gene: TRBJ2-2; V gene: TRBV5-1; clone size: NA; D gene: NA; CDR3 protein: CASSTNSGELFF; CDR3 DNA: TGCGCCAGCAGCACAAATTCCGGGGAGCTGTTTTTT
J gene: TRBJ2-1; V gene: TRBV29-1; clone size: NA; D gene: TRBD2; CDR3 protein: CSASQGLAGDGQFF; CDR3 DNA: TGCAGCGCATCACAGGGACTAGCGGGAGACGGGCAGTTCTTC
J gene: TRBJ1-3; V gene: TRBV30; clone size: NA; D gene: NA; CDR3 protein: CAWRRGRLGGNTIYF; CDR3 DNA: TGTGCCTGGCGGAGGGGAAGACTGGGGGGAAACACCATATATTTT
J gene: TRBJ2-3; V gene: TRBV29-1; clone size: NA; D gene: NA; CDR3 protein: CSVEGRGSRADTQYF; CDR3 DNA: TGCAGCGTTGAAGGAAGGGGGAGCAGGGCAGATACGCAGTATTTT
J gene: TRBJ2-7; V gene: TRBV29-1; clone size: NA; D gene: TRBD2; CDR3 protein: CSVEDLAGGHGEQYF; CDR3 DNA: TGCAGCGTTGAAGATCTAGCGGGGGGCCATGGGGAGCAGTACTTC
J gene: TRBJ1-3; V gene: TRBV5-5; clone size: NA; D gene: TRBD1; CDR3 protein: CASIPGQARESSGNTIYF; CDR3 DNA: TGTGCCAGTATACCGGGACAGGCTCGTGAAAGCTCTGGAAACACCATATATTTT
J gene: TRBJ2-7; V gene: TRBV30; clone size: NA; D gene: NA; CDR3 protein: CAWSVPRDLYEQYF; CDR3 DNA: TGTGCCTGGAGTGTACCCCGGGACCTCTACGAGCAGTACTTC
J gene: TRBJ1-1; V gene: TRBV7-9; clone size: once; D gene: TRBD1; CDR3 protein: CASSLIQGANTEAFF; CDR3 DNA: TGTGCCAGCAGCTTAATCCAGGGGGCGAACACTGAAGCTTTCTTT
J gene: TRBJ2-7; V gene: TRBV2; clone size: NA; D gene: NA; CDR3 protein: CASSDAGGTYEQYF; CDR3 DNA: TGTGCCAGCAGTGACGCAGGGGGGACCTACGAGCAGTACTTC
J gene: TRBJ1-6; V gene: TRBV6-5; clone size: NA; D gene: NA; CDR3 protein: CASSYSTDIGPLHF; CDR3 DNA: TGTGCCAGCAGTTACTCGACTGACATCGGGCCCCTCCACTTT
J gene: TRBJ1-3; V gene: TRBV19; clone size: NA; D gene: NA; CDR3 protein: CASSVVGVGVSGNTIYF; CDR3 DNA: TGTGCCAGTAGTGTTGTGGGGGTTGGAGTCTCTGGAAACACCATATATTTT
J gene: TRBJ1-5; V gene: TRBV19; clone size: NA; D gene: NA; CDR3 protein: CASSIRQEGRPQHF; CDR3 DNA: TGTGCCAGTAGTATTAGACAGGAAGGAAGGCCCCAGCATTTT
J gene: TRBJ1-6; V gene: TRBV7-6; clone size: NA; D gene: NA; CDR3 protein: CASSSGDTSYNSPLHF; CDR3 DNA: TGTGCCAGCAGCTCCGGGGACACCTCCTATAATTCACCCCTCCACTTT
J gene: TRBJ2-3; V gene: TRBV24-1; clone size: NA; D gene: TRBD2; CDR3 protein: CATSDPTSGGATDTQYF; CDR3 DNA: TGTGCCACCAGTGATCCAACTAGCGGGGGAGCCACAGATACGCAGTATTTT
J gene: TRBJ2-2; V gene: TRBV7-9; clone size: once; D gene: NA; CDR3 protein: CASSHLVTSPGELFF; CDR3 DNA: TGTGCCAGCAGCCACCTAGTCACTAGCCCCGGGGAGCTGTTTTTT
J gene: TRBJ1-4; V gene: TRBV5-1; clone size: NA; D gene: NA; CDR3 protein: CASSLGENQNEKLFF; CDR3 DNA: TGCGCCAGCAGCTTGGGGGAGAATCAGAATGAAAAACTGTTTTTT
J gene: TRBJ2-1; V gene: TRBV19; clone size: NA; D gene: NA; CDR3 protein: CASMGRIYNEQFF; CDR3 DNA: TGTGCCAGTATGGGCCGGATTTACAATGAGCAGTTCTTC
J gene: TRBJ2-7; V gene: TRBV9; clone size: NA; D gene: NA; CDR3 protein: CASSGPGGEQYF; CDR3 DNA: TGTGCCAGCAGCGGACCTGGGGGAGAGCAGTACTTC
J gene: TRBJ1-2; V gene: TRBV24-1; clone size: NA; D gene: TRBD1; CDR3 protein: CATSDEGQGDGYTF; CDR3 DNA: TGTGCCACCAGTGATGAGGGACAGGGGGATGGCTACACCTTC
J gene: TRBJ1-4; V gene: TRBV7-9; clone size: NA; D gene: NA; CDR3 protein: CASSLKEDSYQRASEKLFF; CDR3 DNA: TGTGCCAGCAGCTTAAAAGAGGACAGCTATCAGAGGGCGAGTGAAAAACTGTTTTTT
J gene: TRBJ1-4; V gene: TRBV4-1; clone size: NA; D gene: NA; CDR3 protein: CASSHPGLGREKLFF; CDR3 DNA: TGCGCCAGCAGCCACCCGGGGTTGGGGAGGGAAAAACTGTTTTTT
J gene: TRBJ2-3; V gene: TRBV5-4; clone size: NA; D gene: NA; CDR3 protein: CASSLARETTQYF; CDR3 DNA: TGTGCCAGCAGCTTGGCCAGAGAGACTACGCAGTATTTT
J gene: TRBJ2-3; V gene: TRBV7-3; clone size: once; D gene: NA; CDR3 protein: CASSLGTDTQYF; CDR3 DNA: TGTGCCAGCAGCCTAGGCACAGATACGCAGTATTTT
J gene: TRBJ2-5; V gene: TRBV29-1; clone size: NA; D gene: NA; CDR3 protein: CSVGRNQETQYF; CDR3 DNA: TGCAGCGTTGGGCGGAACCAAGAGACCCAGTACTTC
J gene: TRBJ1-5; V gene: TRBV28; clone size: NA; D gene: NA; CDR3 protein: CASSFRGSSNQPQHF; CDR3 DNA: TGTGCCAGCAGTTTTAGAGGAAGTAGCAATCAGCCCCAGCATTTT
J gene: TRBJ2-3; V gene: TRBV27; clone size: NA; D gene: NA; CDR3 protein: CASSLGSGGTDTQYF; CDR3 DNA: TGTGCCAGCAGTTTAGGGAGCGGTGGCACAGATACGCAGTATTTT
J gene: TRBJ1-5; V gene: TRBV28; clone size: NA; D gene: TRBD1; CDR3 protein: CASSPGQGWNQPQHF; CDR3 DNA: TGTGCCAGCAGTCCCGGACAGGGTTGGAATCAGCCCCAGCATTTT
J gene: TRBJ1-6; V gene: TRBV3-1/TRBV3-2; clone size: NA; D gene: TRBD1; CDR3 protein: CASSQGGQGVRPLHF; CDR3 DNA: TGTGCCAGCAGCCAAGGAGGACAGGGGGTGAGACCCCTCCACTTT
J gene: TRBJ2-6; V gene: TRBV28; clone size: NA; D gene: TRBD2; CDR3 protein: CASSILAGGGGANVLTF; CDR3 DNA: TGTGCCAGCAGTATACTAGCGGGTGGCGGTGGGGCCAACGTCCTGACTTTC
J gene: TRBJ1-1; V gene: TRBV28; clone size: NA; D gene: NA; CDR3 protein: CASSLFRAEAFF; CDR3 DNA: TGTGCCAGCAGTTTGTTCAGGGCTGAAGCTTTCTTT
J gene: TRBJ2-1; V gene: TRBV19; clone size: NA; D gene: TRBD2; CDR3 protein: CASRRLAGGGNEQFF; CDR3 DNA: TGTGCCAGTAGACGACTAGCGGGAGGAGGTAATGAGCAGTTCTTC
J gene: TRBJ2-3; V gene: TRBV30; clone size: once; D gene: NA; CDR3 protein: CAWSVRRGGDTQYF; CDR3 DNA: TGTGCCTGGAGTGTGCGGCGGGGTGGAGATACGCAGTATTTT
J gene: TRBJ2-7; V gene: TRBV5-5; clone size: NA; D gene: TRBD2; CDR3 protein: CASILGGRVPYEQYF; CDR3 DNA: TGTGCCAGCATCCTGGGCGGGAGGGTACCCTACGAGCAGTACTTC
J gene: TRBJ1-2; V gene: TRBV18; clone size: NA; D gene: NA; CDR3 protein: CASSPNGAPDGYTF; CDR3 DNA: TGTGCCAGCTCACCGAACGGGGCGCCTGATGGCTACACCTTC
J gene: TRBJ1-2; V gene: TRBV7-2; clone size: NA; D gene: NA; CDR3 protein: CASSLMDLAGYTF; CDR3 DNA: TGTGCCAGCAGCTTAATGGATCTGGCTGGCTACACCTTC
J gene: TRBJ1-4; V gene: TRBV28; clone size: NA; D gene: TRBD1; CDR3 protein: CASSFPPGTGVELFF; CDR3 DNA: TGTGCCAGCAGTTTTCCCCCCGGGACAGGGGTAGAACTGTTTTTT
J gene: TRBJ1-5; V gene: TRBV6-2/TRBV6-3; clone size: NA; D gene: TRBD1; CDR3 protein: CASRPKQGASGNQPQHF; CDR3 DNA: TGTGCCAGCAGGCCTAAACAGGGGGCATCGGGCAATCAGCCCCAGCATTTT
J gene: TRBJ1-1; V gene: TRBV5-1; clone size: NA; D gene: NA; CDR3 protein: CASSLAEGGGNTEAFF; CDR3 DNA: TGCGCCAGCAGCTTGGCCGAGGGGGGAGGGAACACTGAAGCTTTCTTT
J gene: TRBJ1-5; V gene: TRBV2; clone size: once; D gene: NA; CDR3 protein: CASSDRGRESNQPQHF; CDR3 DNA: TGTGCCAGCAGTGACCGCGGGAGAGAGAGCAATCAGCCCCAGCATTTT